The text below deals with one T cell receptor beta chain. This specimen comes from a study of cytomegalovirus exposure and HLA in healthy donors. Between the trimmed V and J ends, which lost 2 bases and 1 base, there was a span of 12 bases. The CDR3 extends over 16 amino acids. The germline gives CDR1 SGHRS, CDR2 YFSETQ. 60 Vbeta and 13 Jbeta primers were used in PCR. The protocol was immunoSEQ multiplex PCR, while the TCRdb copy is restricted to in-frame clones and leaves out a portion. The sample gives roughly 60,000 clones, roughly 77% of which show up once; under 6% is in the top ten. The receptor comes from a woman in her 30s in good health and CMV-seronegative. Sequenced material: PBMCs. The V and J genes are TRBV5-1 and TRBJ2-2, with D perhaps matching TRBD2 (5 bases). The CDR3: CASSLGDAGNTGELFF. CDR3 coding DNA: TGCGCCAGCAGCTTAGGAGATGCGGGGAACACCGGGGAGCTGTTTTTT.